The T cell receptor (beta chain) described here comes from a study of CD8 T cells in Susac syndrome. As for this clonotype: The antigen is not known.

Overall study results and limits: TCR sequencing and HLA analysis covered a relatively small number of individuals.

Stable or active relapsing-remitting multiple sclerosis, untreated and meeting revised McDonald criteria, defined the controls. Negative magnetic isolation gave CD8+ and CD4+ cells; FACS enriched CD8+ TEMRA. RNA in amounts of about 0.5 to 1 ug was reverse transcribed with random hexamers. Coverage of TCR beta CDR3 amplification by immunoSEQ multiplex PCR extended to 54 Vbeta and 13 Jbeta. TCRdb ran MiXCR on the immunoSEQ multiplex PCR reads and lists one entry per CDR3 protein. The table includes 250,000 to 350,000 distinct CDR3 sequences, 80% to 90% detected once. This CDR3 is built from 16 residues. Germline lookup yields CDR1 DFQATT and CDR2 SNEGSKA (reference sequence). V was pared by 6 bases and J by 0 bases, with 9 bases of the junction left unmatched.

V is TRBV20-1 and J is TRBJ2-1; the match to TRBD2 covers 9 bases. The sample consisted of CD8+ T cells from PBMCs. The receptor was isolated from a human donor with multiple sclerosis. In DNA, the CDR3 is TGCAGTGCGGGGAGCATTAGCGGGAGCTCCTACAATGAGCAGTTCTTC. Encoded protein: CSAGSISGSSYNEQFF.